This entry lists 5 T cell receptor beta chains sequenced from one sample in a study of blood T cells in healthy people across ages. The use of a sample-barcoded 5' primer and a J-beta primer mix characterized a second PCR of roughly 7 to 12 cycles. Using its own MiXCR run on the 5' RACE reads, TCRdb lists one record per CDR3 protein. The sample lists around 870,000 distinct CDR3 sequences, 29% occurring once. The sequenced material came from blood. The source of these receptors is a woman of 80 years or more in good health.

The rearrangement joins TRBV7-9 to TRBJ1-4; 10 positions agree with TRBD1. With 6 bases clipped from V and 7 bases from J, the junction kept 5 bases outside the gene matches. This CDR3 comprises 14 residues. Germline-derived CDR1 and CDR2 are SEHNR and FQNEAQ (reference sequence). In nucleotides, the CDR3 is TGTGCCAGCAGATCCCGGGACAGGGGTGAAAAACTGTTTTTT. This gives the protein CASRSRDRGEKLFF.

The chain links TRBV20-1 to TRBJ2-7, with D perhaps being TRBD1 or TRBD2 (5 bases each). Trimming shortened V by 0 bases and J by 3 bases, and 15 bases separated the two germline ends. Germline V lookup: CDR1 DFQATT, CDR2 SNEGSKA (reference sequence). This CDR3 region has 15 residues. CDR3 protein: CSARDPNGARYEQYF. The CDR3 coding sequence is TGCAGTGCTAGAGACCCAAACGGGGCCCGCTACGAGCAGTACTTC.

The gene calls are TRBV6-2 or TRBV6-3 and TRBJ1-1, with D possibly matching TRBD1 (6 bases). Germline lookup yields CDR1 MNHEY and CDR2 SVGEGT. V was pared by 2 bases and J by 0 bases, with 16 bases between. There are 17 residues in the CDR3. CDR3 in DNA: TGTGCCAGCAGTTACGGGAGGGGGAAGAGGATGAACACTGAAGCTTTCTTT. It encodes CASSYGRGKRMNTEAFF.

The chain uses TRBV20-1 and TRBJ2-5; no clear D. The CDR3 has 12 amino acids. Per germline, CDR1 DFQATT and CDR2 SNEGSKA (reference sequence). V was trimmed by 1 base and J by 1 base, leaving 4 bases between them. CDR3 bases: TGCAGTGCTAGAGGCTCCCAAGAGACCCAGTACTTC. Translation gives CSARGSQETQYF.

The chain combines TRBV28 with TRBJ1-5; D unresolved. The germline V gene has CDR1 MDHEN and CDR2 SYDVKM. The CDR3 is made up of 12 amino acids. V lost 6 bases to trimming and J lost 3 bases, with 6 bases between them. CDR3 region: CASRGYNQPQHF. The DNA for the CDR3 is TGTGCCAGCAGAGGGTACAATCAGCCCCAGCATTTT.